Below, 6 T cell receptor beta chains from the same sample are listed, as sequenced in a study of T cells in Graves' hyperthyroidism and ophthalmopathy. TCR beta CDR3 regions were amplified from RNA transcripts. HTBI primers drove first-round RT-PCR of the TCR CDR3. MiXCR was run by TCRdb on the multiplex PCR reads, yielding one entry per CDR3 protein. In the table there are around 350,000 distinct CDR3 sequences, about 25% of which are singletons. The sample taken for sequencing was blood. The source of these receptors is a man aged 50-60 years with Graves' hyperthyroidism.

This clonotype was found many times. The V gene is TRBV5-1, the J gene TRBJ2-3; D not certain. Germline lookup yields CDR1 SGHRS and CDR2 YFSETQ. Trimming left V 0 bases short and J 5 bases short, with 10 bases between. This CDR3 has 14 residues. This CDR3 reads CASSLDLSGDTQYF. CDR3 sequence (DNA): TGCGCCAGCAGCTTGGACTTAAGTGGAGATACGCAGTATTTT.

This clonotype was counted between two and nine times. This chain links TRBV20-1 with TRBJ2-7, with D perhaps TRBD2 (5 bases). Deletions cut 3 bases from V and 3 bases from J, with 9 bases between. The CDR3 is 12 residues long. From germline, CDR1 is DFQATT and CDR2 SNEGSKA (reference sequence). The CDR3 reads CSASRLNYEQYF. The CDR3 DNA follows: TGCAGTGCTAGTAGACTAAACTACGAGCAGTACTTC.

The table lists this clonotype with a few counts. The chain employs TRBV3-1 and TRBJ2-5; D is possibly TRBD1 (5 bases). V was shortened by 1 base and J by 7 bases, with 13 bases between the two germline ends. Germline lookup yields CDR1 LGHDT and CDR2 YNNKEL (reference sequence). The CDR3 length is 14 residues. Here the CDR3 reads CASSQVGQGGTQYF. DNA of the CDR3: TGTGCCAGCAGCCAAGTAGGGCAGGGTGGGACCCAGTACTTC.

V gene TRBV6-1 combines with J gene TRBJ2-7, with 11 bases that match TRBD1. CDR1 and CDR2 from the germline V gene are MNHNS and SASEGT. After removal of 5 bases from V and 3 bases from J, the junction contained 15 bases not matched to a gene. This CDR3 contains 18 residues. CDR3 residues: CASSLFPGTGGFDYEQYF. The CDR3 coding sequence is TGTGCCAGCAGTTTATTCCCCGGGACAGGGGGGTTCGACTACGAGCAGTACTTC.

This clonotype has more than one count but fewer than ten. The chain employs TRBV29-1 and TRBJ1-1; possibly TRBD1 for D (5 bases). The CDR3 is made up of 14 amino acids. Trimming shortened V by 0 bases and J by 4 bases, and 12 bases separated the two germline ends. The germline CDR1 and CDR2 sequences are SQVTM and ANQGSEA. CDR3 region: CSVEERVGGTEAFF. The CDR3 nucleotides read TGCAGCGTTGAAGAACGGGTGGGGGGCACTGAAGCTTTCTTT.

This clonotype was seen many times. The genes are TRBV11-2 and TRBJ2-5; D unresolved. The CDR3 is 15 amino acids. Trimming shortened V by 1 base and J by 4 bases, and 13 bases separated the two germline ends. Germline values: CDR1 SGHAT, CDR2 FQNNGV. The CDR3 protein is CASSLGTGNGETQYF. CDR3 sequence (DNA): TGTGCCAGCAGCTTAGGCACTGGGAACGGAGAGACCCAGTACTTC.